The subject of this entry is one T cell receptor beta chain. Trimming shortened V by 0 bases and J by 4 bases, and 5 bases separated the two germline ends. This CDR3 has 13 residues. Germline V gene lookup returns CDR1 SGHRS and CDR2 YFSETQ. This entry comes from a study of blood T cell repertoires in COVID-19. Per the original methods: Reference gene primers were amplified, and this amplification served to estimate nucleated cell counts. Profiling relied on immunoSEQ multiplex PCR, and the TCRdb table lists in-frame clones only, not all of them. The DNA was the basis for D and trimming; V, J and clone size are from that table. The sample has 250,000 to 350,000 clones; 89% are singletons.

The sequence was collected from a woman between 55 and 75 years old with acute or convalescent COVID-19. The chain couples TRBV5-1 to TRBJ1-3; unclear D gene. Sequencing input: peripheral blood. The CDR3 nucleotides read TGCGCCAGCAGCTTGGACACGGGAAACACCATATATTTT. Its translation: CASSLDTGNTIYF.